These 26 T cell receptor beta chains were all obtained from the same sample, sequenced in a study of vaccination effects on CD4 cells after COVID-19. This table comes from immunoSEQ multiplex PCR, and its TCRdb copy is limited to in-frame clones, with some not included. The sample contains tens of thousands of clones, around four fifths of which appear only once. On approximately day 9 of culture, CD4+ T cells were separated out. It was two doses of either the BNT162b2 or mRNA-1273 vaccine that participants received. Which antigens these TCRs recognize remains unknown. The sample consisted of CD4+ T cells from PBMCs cultured without peptide, taken after COVID-19 vaccination. The receptors were sampled from a human donor who received a COVID-19 vaccine.

This rearrangement joins TRBV6-6 to TRBJ2-7, with a tentative D call TRBD2 (5 bases). The ends were cut back, 0 bases at V and 3 bases at J, with 9 bases in the middle. There are 14 residues in the CDR3. CDR1 is MNHNY and CDR2 is SVGAGI in the germline V gene (reference sequence). This chain's CDR3 is CASSYSAGVYEQYF. The CDR3 nucleotides read TGTGCCAGCAGTTACTCGGCCGGGGTCTACGAGCAGTACTTC.

The V gene is TRBV2, the J gene TRBJ1-5; D gene unclear. Germline CDR1 reads SNHLY; CDR2 reads FYNNEI. This CDR3 has 14 residues. Deletions cut 3 bases from V and 8 bases from J, with 14 bases between. The CDR3 sequence: CASSDWPPPEPQHF. CDR3 sequence (DNA): TGTGCCAGCAGTGATTGGCCCCCCCCAGAGCCCCAGCATTTT.

This rearrangement joins TRBV6-5 to TRBJ2-1; no clear D gene. The germline gives CDR1 MNHEY, CDR2 SVGAGI. V dropped 5 bases and J dropped 0 bases, with 11 bases sitting between them. The CDR3 contains 15 residues. The CDR3 spells CASSRRRSSYNEQFF. The DNA for the CDR3 is TGTGCCAGCAGTAGACGACGGAGCTCCTACAATGAGCAGTTCTTC.

The rearrangement links TRBV5-4 to TRBJ2-3; 11 bases match TRBD2. Germline CDR1 SGHNT, CDR2 YYREEE (reference sequence). Trimming at V came to 1 base and at J to 1 base, leaving 5 bases not matched to a gene. The CDR3 contains 17 residues. The CDR3 coding sequence is TGTGCCAGCAGCTTGCGTCTAGCGGGGGGAGGCACAGATACGCAGTATTTT. Residues: CASSLRLAGGGTDTQYF.

Here the CDR3 DNA reads TGTGCCAGCAGACGCCCCAGGGATTTCGGTGAAAAACTGTTTTTT. Its translation is CASRRPRDFGEKLFF. The chain has TRBV2 and TRBJ1-4; a possible D gene is TRBD1 (5 bases). The CDR3 length is 15 residues. V was shortened by 6 bases and J by 7 bases, with 18 bases between the two germline ends. The germline gives CDR1 SNHLY, CDR2 FYNNEI.

The rearrangement uses TRBV19 and TRBJ2-4, with D uncertain. The ends were cut back, 3 bases at V and 0 bases at J, with 9 bases in the middle. CDR1 and CDR2 from the germline V gene are LNHDA and SQIVND (reference sequence). The CDR3 is 15 amino acids. The CDR3 here is CASSMPLLAKNIQYF. The CDR3 nucleotides read TGTGCCAGTAGTATGCCATTACTAGCCAAAAACATTCAGTACTTC.

This clone was counted once. CDR3 residues: CAWSRDSLSGNTIYF. The CDR3 DNA reads as TGTGCCTGGAGTAGGGACAGCCTCTCTGGAAACACCATATATTTT. V gene TRBV30 combines with J gene TRBJ1-3, with 7 bases that match TRBD1. With 2 bases clipped from V and 0 bases from J, the junction kept 4 bases outside the gene matches. Per the germline V gene, CDR1 is GTSNPN and CDR2 is SVGIG (reference sequence). The CDR3 covers 15 residues.

The chain employs TRBV28 and TRBJ2-7; 9 bases line up with TRBD1. The trim removed 2 bases at V and 3 bases at J, leaving 11 bases unmatched. CDR1 and CDR2 from the germline V gene are MDHEN and SYDVKM. This CDR3 contains 17 residues. DNA for the CDR3: TGTGCCAGCAGTTTAACAGGGGGCATTTCTGGCATCTACGAGCAGTACTTC. Its protein is CASSLTGGISGIYEQYF.

This clone was seen a few times. This chain uses TRBV7-9 with TRBJ1-2, with D tentatively TRBD1 (5 bases). This CDR3 has 15 amino acids. Germline V lookup: CDR1 SEHNR, CDR2 FQNEAQ (reference sequence). V shed 3 bases and J shed 6 bases, with 17 bases lying between them. CDR3 sequence reads: CASSLGGAGRDGYTF. CDR3 DNA sequence: TGTGCCAGCAGCTTGGGAGGGGCCGGGCGGGATGGCTACACCTTC.

This chain joins TRBV7-2 and TRBJ1-5; maybe TRBD1 (5 bases). The CDR3 consists of 15 residues. V lost 5 bases to trimming and J lost 5 bases, with 16 bases between them. Germline values: CDR1 SGHTA, CDR2 FQGNSA. This CDR3 is CASSRWGFPHQPQHF. In nucleotides, the CDR3 is TGTGCCAGCAGCCGGTGGGGGTTCCCCCATCAGCCCCAGCATTTT.

The rearrangement links TRBV27 to TRBJ1-1; no reliable D call. Germline CDR1 and CDR2: MNHEY and SMNVEV (reference sequence). Trimming left V 2 bases short and J 1 base short, with 5 bases between. The CDR3 has 13 amino acids. CDR3 protein: CASSLKENTEAFF. CDR3 bases: TGTGCCAGCAGTTTAAAAGAGAACACTGAAGCTTTCTTT.

This sequence joins TRBV12-3 or TRBV12-4 and TRBJ1-6; D ambiguous. The length of the CDR3 is 13 residues. Trimming left V 3 bases short and J 8 bases short, with 8 bases between. The DNA for the CDR3 is TGTGCCAGCAGTTTGTTCCTTGATTCACCCCTCCACTTT. Translating it yields CASSLFLDSPLHF.

This rearrangement joins TRBV5-4 to TRBJ2-5; 11 bases line up with TRBD2. The CDR3 covers 18 residues. Germline CDR1 SGHNT, CDR2 YYREEE (reference sequence). Trimming removed 5 bases from V and 5 bases from J; junction bases left unmatched: 17. The CDR3 spells CASSSGGLAGGGSETQYF. The CDR3 nucleotides read TGTGCCAGCAGTTCCGGGGGCCTAGCGGGAGGAGGTTCGGAGACCCAGTACTTC. Drawing the rest from reference TRBV5-4 and TRBJ2-5, the complete variable domain is ETGVTQSPTHLIKTRGQQVTLRCSSQSGHNTVSWYQQALGQGPQFIFQYYREEENGRGNFPPRFSGLQFPNYSSELNVNALELDDSALYLCASSSGGLAGGGSETQYFGPGTRLLVL.

The chain recombines TRBV7-9 with TRBJ2-5; 11 bases are shared with TRBD2. The CDR3 is 18 amino acids. CDR1 is SEHNR and CDR2 is FQNEAQ in the germline V gene (reference sequence). V shed 5 bases and J 0 bases; nucleotides not matched to a gene: 11. CDR3 residues: CASSRLLAGALYQETQYF. The CDR3 region has the DNA TGTGCCAGCAGCCGCCTACTAGCGGGGGCCTTGTACCAAGAGACCCAGTACTTC.

This chain uses TRBV6-5 with TRBJ1-1; 7 positions match TRBD1. The CDR3 runs 12 residues. The germline V gene encodes CDR1 MNHEY and CDR2 SVGAGI. J lost 6 bases, V lost 4 bases, and 2 bases had no gene match. The CDR3 coding sequence is TGTGCCAGCAGTTCCGGACAGGCTGAAGCTTTCTTT. Amino acid sequence: CASSSGQAEAFF.

This sequence joins TRBV7-9 and TRBJ1-4, with TRBD1 as a possible D gene (5 bases). The CDR3 is made up of 17 amino acids. V gave up 4 bases and J gave up 4 bases, with 19 bases separating them. CDR1 is SEHNR and CDR2 is FQNEAQ in the germline V gene (reference sequence). The CDR3 nucleotides are TGTGCCAGCAGCTCGCTCTTCCGGGACGCACTTAATGAAAAACTGTTTTTT. It codes for CASSSLFRDALNEKLFF.

The rearrangement joins TRBV6-5 to TRBJ1-2, with TRBD1 matching over 7 bases. CDR1 MNHEY and CDR2 SVGAGI come from the germline V gene. Trimming took 8 bases from V and 8 from J; bases not matched to a gene: 8. The CDR3 covers 12 residues. The CDR3 nucleotides read TGTGCCAGCCGTCGACAGGGTGAAGGCTACACCTTC. Its protein is CASRRQGEGYTF.

The CDR3 spells CAWRFSGSSYEQYF. CDR3 bases: TGTGCCTGGAGGTTTAGCGGGTCCTCCTACGAGCAGTACTTC. This sequence joins TRBV30 and TRBJ2-7; 7 bases align to TRBD2. The V gene's germline CDR1 is GTSNPN and CDR2 SVGIG (reference sequence). The CDR3 runs to 14 residues. The V segment lost 3 bases and the J segment 0 bases; nucleotides outside the gene matches: 5.

For the CDR3, the DNA is TGTGCCAGCAGTTTTGGGGCGTACCAAGAGACCCAGTACTTC. Its translation is CASSFGAYQETQYF. The chain recombines TRBV28 with TRBJ2-5; tentative D call: TRBD1 (5 bases). The CDR3 is made up of 14 amino acids. V was cut by 3 bases and J by 0 bases, with 8 bases left in between. Germline CDR1 reads MDHEN; CDR2 reads SYDVKM.

The V and J genes are TRBV20-1 and TRBJ1-5; the match to TRBD1 covers 7 bases. Germline V lookup: CDR1 DFQATT, CDR2 SNEGSKA (reference sequence). V was clipped by 6 bases and J by 7 bases; unmatched bases: 3. The CDR3 extends over 11 amino acids. Written as DNA, the CDR3 is TGCAGTGCCCAGGGGGGACAGCCCCAGCATTTT. Translated, it gives CSAQGGQPQHF.

This chain links TRBV20-1 with TRBJ2-2, with D hard to call. This CDR3 has 9 residues. Germline V gene data show CDR1 as DFQATT and CDR2 as SNEGSKA (reference sequence). In DNA form, the CDR3 reads TGCATATTCCCAGCGGAGCTGTTTTTT. Translating gives CIFPAELFF.

J is TRBJ1-2 and V is TRBV29-1, with D possibly matching TRBD1 (6 bases). From germline, CDR1 is SQVTM and CDR2 ANQGSEA. The CDR3 spans 19 residues. V was clipped by 7 bases and J by 4 bases, with 34 bases between them. CDR3 bases: TGCAGCGCCGGACGCAGGGGAGAGACGGTGGGAAGGGGCCCCTATGGCTACACCTTC. Protein sequence: CSAGRRGETVGRGPYGYTF. Drawing the rest from reference TRBV29-1 and TRBJ1-2, the complete variable domain is SAVISQKPSRDICQRGTSLTIQCQVDSQVTMMFWYRQQPGQSLTLIATANQGSEATYESGFVIDKFPISRPNLTFSTLTVSNMSPEDSSIYLCSAGRRGETVGRGPYGYTFGSGTRLTVV.

This chain connects TRBV27 to TRBJ1-2, with 12 bases matching TRBD1. The CDR3 runs to 15 residues. The V gene end was trimmed by 8 bases and the J gene end by 8 bases; junction bases not matched to a gene: 12. The V gene's germline CDR1 is MNHEY and CDR2 SMNVEV (reference sequence). The CDR3 nucleotides are TGTGCCAGCCAGCCCGGGACAGGGGGCCGGGGAGGCTACACCTTC. This codes for CASQPGTGGRGGYTF.

The chain is built from TRBV5-1 and TRBJ2-7; D is ambiguous. Germline V lookup: CDR1 SGHRS, CDR2 YFSETQ. Trimming stripped 0 bases from V and 3 bases from J, with 7 bases between. The CDR3 runs to 13 residues. The CDR3 protein is CASSLATDYEQYF. The CDR3 DNA is TGCGCCAGCAGCTTGGCCACGGACTACGAGCAGTACTTC.

The chain carries TRBV7-8 and TRBJ1-2, with D uncertain. The CDR3 loop spans 14 amino acids. CDR1 and CDR2 (germline): SGHVS, FQNEAQ. The V gene lost 5 bases and the J gene lost 2 bases, with 12 bases spanning the gap. CDR3 protein: CASSPARSNYGYTF. The CDR3 bases are TGTGCCAGCAGCCCCGCTCGGTCGAACTATGGCTACACCTTC.

The chain has TRBV5-4 and TRBJ1-4; D is possibly TRBD1 (5 bases). CDR3 length: 15 residues. Germline CDR1 is SGHNT and CDR2 is YYREEE (reference sequence). Between the trimmed V and J ends, which lost 0 bases and 3 bases, there was a span of 9 bases. This chain's CDR3 is CASSLGQGSNEKLFF. CDR3 in DNA: TGTGCCAGCAGCTTGGGGCAGGGCTCTAATGAAAAACTGTTTTTT.